This T cell receptor beta chain was observed in a study of regulatory T cells in long-lasting Graves disease. Study summary: Those with persistent Graves' disease had received antithyroid drugs for over 5 years with positive TSH receptor antibodies. Findings of the study overall: Segments TRBV28, TRBJ1-2 and TRBJ2-5 showed preferential usage in persistent disease.

Comment on this clonotype: The antigen remains undetermined.

Indicated time point: persistent/refractory GD, antithyroid drugs over 5 years with positive TRAb. PBMCs were the source of the RNA used for TCR sequencing. To make TCR beta libraries, researchers used iRepertoire HTBI primers and Arm-PCR of CDR3 regions. One entry per CDR3 protein results from TCRdb running MiXCR on the multiplex PCR reads. This repertoire shows hundreds of thousands of distinct CDR3 sequences, 30% found once; its top ten account for around 40%. V dropped 4 bases and J dropped 2; count of bases not matched to a gene: 7. This CDR3 comprises 15 residues. Germline-derived CDR1 and CDR2 are SGHAT and FQNNGV.

The TCR comes from a female donor with Graves disease. Sequenced material: peripheral blood mononuclear cells (PBMCs), taken when the disease was refractory, from a patient treated with antithyroid drugs. The chain recombines TRBV11-2 with TRBJ2-7, with 8 bases matching TRBD2. DNA for the CDR3: TGTGCCAGCAGCTCAGGCGCCGGGAGGGCCTACGAGCAGTACTTC. Translated: CASSSGAGRAYEQYF.